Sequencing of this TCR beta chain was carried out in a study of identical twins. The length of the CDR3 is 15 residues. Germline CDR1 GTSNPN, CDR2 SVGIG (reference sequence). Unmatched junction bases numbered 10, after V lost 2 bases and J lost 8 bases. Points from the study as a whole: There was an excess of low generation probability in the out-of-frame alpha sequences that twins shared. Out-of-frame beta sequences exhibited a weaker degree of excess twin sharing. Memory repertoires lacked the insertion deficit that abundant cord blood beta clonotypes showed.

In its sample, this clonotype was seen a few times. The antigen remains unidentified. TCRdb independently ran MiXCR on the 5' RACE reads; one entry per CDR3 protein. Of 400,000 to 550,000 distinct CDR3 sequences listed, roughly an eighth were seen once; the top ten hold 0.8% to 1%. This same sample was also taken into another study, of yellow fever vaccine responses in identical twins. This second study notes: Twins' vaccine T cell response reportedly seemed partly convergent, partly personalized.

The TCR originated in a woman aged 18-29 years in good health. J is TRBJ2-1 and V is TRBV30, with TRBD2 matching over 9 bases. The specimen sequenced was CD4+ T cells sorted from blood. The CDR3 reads CAWSTGTSLVDEQFF. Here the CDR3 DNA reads TGTGCCTGGAGTACCGGGACTAGCTTGGTAGATGAGCAGTTCTTC.